The 14 T cell receptor beta chains below were found in one sample sequenced in a study of shared clonotypes between healthy human individuals. Profiling relied on immunoSEQ multiplex PCR, and the TCRdb table lists in-frame clones only, not all of them. The table includes some 2.1 million clones, less than 95% detected once. CD45RO-negative, CCR7-positively selected cells formed the naive CD8 fraction, excluding terminally differentiated effector memory CD45RA+ cells. The specimen was naive CD8+ T cells sorted from blood. These TCRs come from a young man in good health.

This clone was recorded only once. The chain links TRBV7-6 to TRBJ2-7; D remains unclear. The CDR3 runs to 12 residues. Trimming cost V 2 bases and J 5 bases, with 7 bases left between them. Germline values: CDR1 SGHVS, CDR2 FNYEAQ. The chain's CDR3 is CASSLSTDEQYF. The CDR3 nucleotides read TGTGCCAGCAGCTTATCCACAGACGAGCAGTACTTC.

This chain links TRBV7-9 with TRBJ1-2; D possibly corresponds to TRBD1 (5 bases). The ends were cut back, 2 bases at V and 5 bases at J, with 9 bases in the middle. The CDR3 totals 13 residues. Germline CDR1 is SEHNR and CDR2 is FQNEAQ (reference sequence). CDR3 in DNA: TGTGCCAGCAGCTTAAGGGGCGATTATGGCTACACCTTC. This translates into CASSLRGDYGYTF.

V gene TRBV4-3 combines with J gene TRBJ2-7; 12 bases agree with TRBD2. The V segment lost 3 bases and the J segment 2 bases; nucleotides outside the gene matches: 2. The germline CDR1 and CDR2 sequences are LGHNA and YSLEER. This CDR3 is 15 amino acids long. This CDR3 reads CASSHRTSGAYEQYF. As DNA, the CDR3 is TGCGCCAGCAGCCATCGGACTAGCGGGGCCTACGAGCAGTACTTC.

On this clone: This sample includes further DNA sequences coding for the same CDR3. The V and J genes are TRBV4-1 and TRBJ1-1, with D possibly being TRBD1 (6 bases). V lost 0 bases and J lost 0, with 11 bases in between. Germline V gene sequence: CDR1 MGHRA, CDR2 YSYEKL. The CDR3 loop spans 16 amino acids. This chain's CDR3 is CASSQDQGQLNTEAFF. The CDR3 nucleotides read TGCGCCAGCAGCCAAGATCAGGGACAACTGAACACTGAAGCTTTCTTT.

The chain joins TRBV10-2 to TRBJ1-6, with 11 bases aligning to TRBD1. Germline lookup yields CDR1 WSHSY and CDR2 SAAADI. J lost 8 bases, V lost 6 bases, and 3 bases had no gene match. The CDR3 is made up of 14 amino acids. In nucleotides, the CDR3 is TGCGCCAGCAGCGGGACAGGGGGGGATTCACCCCTCCACTTT. Its translation is CASSGTGGDSPLHF.

The gene calls are TRBV7-9 and TRBJ1-2, with D possibly TRBD1 on 5 matching bases. Trimming pared 3 bases from V and 4 bases from J, leaving 15 bases between. Germline-derived CDR1 and CDR2 are SEHNR and FQNEAQ (reference sequence). This CDR3 contains 15 residues. In DNA form, the CDR3 reads TGTGCCAGCAGCTTTAGTGGGCAGGACATCTATGGCTACACCTTC. Protein product: CASSFSGQDIYGYTF.

The chain's CDR3 is CSVEDPEGVNTEAFF. For the CDR3, the DNA is TGCAGCGTTGAAGATCCGGAGGGCGTGAACACTGAAGCTTTCTTT. V gene TRBV29-1 combines with J gene TRBJ1-1; the D is unclear. CDR1 is SQVTM, CDR2 ANQGSEA, per germline. The CDR3 covers 15 residues. Trimming shortened V by 0 bases and J by 0 bases, and 11 bases separated the two germline ends.

This rearrangement joins TRBV7-2 to TRBJ2-1, with a tentative D call TRBD1 (5 bases). V was clipped by 5 bases and J by 0 bases, with 17 bases between them. The germline CDR1 and CDR2 sequences are SGHTA and FQGNSA. The CDR3 extends over 17 amino acids. CDR3 residues: CASSPRQLSHSYNEQFF. CDR3 nucleotide sequence: TGTGCCAGCAGCCCACGACAGCTTTCTCACTCCTACAATGAGCAGTTCTTC.

The gene calls are TRBV4-1 and TRBJ2-7; 12 nucleotides agree with TRBD2. The trim removed 0 bases at V and 2 bases at J, leaving 2 bases unmatched. In germline, CDR1 is MGHRA, CDR2 YSYEKL. The CDR3 has 16 amino acids. CDR3 region: CASSQEASGGAYEQYF. DNA for the CDR3: TGCGCCAGCAGCCAAGAGGCTAGCGGGGGGGCCTACGAGCAGTACTTC.

The V call is TRBV28, the J call TRBJ1-1, with 7 bases aligning to TRBD1. V lost 5 bases to trimming and J lost 4 bases; unmatched junction nucleotides: 13. Looked up from germline, CDR1 is MDHEN and CDR2 is SYDVKM. The CDR3 length is 16 residues. The CDR3 DNA is TGTGCCAGCAGTCCTCGGAGGGGGCGGGTCGGCACTGAAGCTTTCTTT. This encodes CASSPRRGRVGTEAFF.

The chain links TRBV19 to TRBJ2-1; 8 nucleotides align to TRBD2. Losses at the gene ends were 5 bases for V and 5 bases for J; bases not matched to a gene: 8. Germline-derived CDR1 and CDR2 are LNHDA and SQIVND (reference sequence). This CDR3 has 15 amino acids. This chain's CDR3 is CASSALAGGNNEQFF. CDR3 nucleotides: TGTGCCAGTAGTGCCCTGGCGGGAGGAAACAATGAGCAGTTCTTC.

This rearrangement joins TRBV9 to TRBJ1-1; D is unresolved. Germline V CDR1 and CDR2: SGDLS, YYNGEE. This CDR3 is built from 13 residues. V was trimmed by 3 bases and J by 3 bases, leaving 9 bases between them. The CDR3 loop reads CASSGVLDTEAFF. DNA for the CDR3: TGTGCCAGCAGCGGGGTTTTGGACACTGAAGCTTTCTTT.

The V and J genes are TRBV7-6 and TRBJ2-5; TRBD1 matches 7 bases. V lost 5 bases and J lost 1; bases outside the gene matches: 4. The CDR3 runs 14 residues. The germline V gene encodes CDR1 SGHVS and CDR2 FNYEAQ. CDR3 residues: CASSDTGVQETQYF. The CDR3 DNA follows: TGTGCCAGCAGCGATACAGGGGTCCAAGAGACCCAGTACTTC. The entire variable domain, with the rest obtained from reference TRBV7-6 and TRBJ2-5, is as follows: GAGVSQSPRYKVTKRGQDVALRCDPISGHVSLYWYRQALGQGPEFLTYFNYEAQQDKSGLPNDRFSAERPEGSISTLTIQRTEQRDSAMYRCASSDTGVQETQYFGPGTRLLVL.

The CDR3 bases are TGTGCCAGTATAGGACTAGCGGAACGTTCTAGCACAGATACGCAGTATTTT. Encoded protein: CASIGLAERSSTDTQYF. The chain couples TRBV19 to TRBJ2-3, with 10 bases lining up with TRBD2. The ends lost 7 bases at V and 0 bases at J; junction bases unmatched: 10. This CDR3 has 17 amino acids. The germline gives CDR1 LNHDA, CDR2 SQIVND (reference sequence).